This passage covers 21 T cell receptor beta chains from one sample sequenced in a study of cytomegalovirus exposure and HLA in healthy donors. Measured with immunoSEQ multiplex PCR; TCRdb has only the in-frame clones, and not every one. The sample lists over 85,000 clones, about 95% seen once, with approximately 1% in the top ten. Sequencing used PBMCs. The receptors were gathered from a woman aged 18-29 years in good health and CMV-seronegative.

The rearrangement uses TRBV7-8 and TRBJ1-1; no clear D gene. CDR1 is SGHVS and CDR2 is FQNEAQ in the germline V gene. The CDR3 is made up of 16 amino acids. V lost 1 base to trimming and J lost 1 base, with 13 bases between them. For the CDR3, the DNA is TGTGCCAGCAGCTTAGGTCTCCACTATGAGAACACTGAAGCTTTCTTT. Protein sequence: CASSLGLHYENTEAFF.

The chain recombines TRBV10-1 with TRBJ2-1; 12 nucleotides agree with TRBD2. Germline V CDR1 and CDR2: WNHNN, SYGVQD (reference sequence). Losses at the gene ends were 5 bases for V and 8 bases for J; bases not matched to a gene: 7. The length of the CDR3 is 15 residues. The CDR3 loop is CASSPASGGADEQFF. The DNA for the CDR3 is TGCGCCAGCAGTCCGGCTAGCGGGGGGGCCGATGAGCAGTTCTTC.

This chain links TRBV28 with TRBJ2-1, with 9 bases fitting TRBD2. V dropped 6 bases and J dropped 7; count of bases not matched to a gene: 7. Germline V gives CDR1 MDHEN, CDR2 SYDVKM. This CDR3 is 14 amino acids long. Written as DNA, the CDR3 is TGTGCCAGCAGCTCTGCGGGGGGGGGTAATGAGCAGTTCTTC. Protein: CASSSAGGGNEQFF.

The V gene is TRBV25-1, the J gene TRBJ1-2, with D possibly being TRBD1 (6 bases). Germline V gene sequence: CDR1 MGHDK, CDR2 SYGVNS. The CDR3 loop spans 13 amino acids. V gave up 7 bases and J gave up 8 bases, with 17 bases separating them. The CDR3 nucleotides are TGTGCCAGCAAGAACAGGATCCAGGGGGGCTACACCTTC. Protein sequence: CASKNRIQGGYTF.

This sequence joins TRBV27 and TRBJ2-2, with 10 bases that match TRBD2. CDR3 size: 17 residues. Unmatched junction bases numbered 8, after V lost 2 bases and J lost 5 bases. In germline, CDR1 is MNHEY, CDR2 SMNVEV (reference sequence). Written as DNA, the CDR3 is TGTGCCAGCAGTTTAAGTCCTAGCGGGAGTTGGACCGGGGAGCTGTTTTTT. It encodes CASSLSPSGSWTGELFF.

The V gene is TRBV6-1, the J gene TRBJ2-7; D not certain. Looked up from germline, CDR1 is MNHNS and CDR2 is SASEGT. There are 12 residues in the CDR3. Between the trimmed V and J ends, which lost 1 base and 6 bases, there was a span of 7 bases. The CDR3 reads CASSEGPSEQYF. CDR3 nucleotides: TGTGCCAGCAGTGAAGGTCCGTCCGAGCAGTACTTC.

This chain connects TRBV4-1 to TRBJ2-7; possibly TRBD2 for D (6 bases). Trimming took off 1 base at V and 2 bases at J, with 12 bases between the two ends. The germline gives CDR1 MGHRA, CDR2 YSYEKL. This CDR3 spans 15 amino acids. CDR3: CASSQAEGGTYEQYF. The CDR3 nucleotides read TGCGCCAGCAGCCAAGCCGAGGGAGGCACCTACGAGCAGTACTTC.

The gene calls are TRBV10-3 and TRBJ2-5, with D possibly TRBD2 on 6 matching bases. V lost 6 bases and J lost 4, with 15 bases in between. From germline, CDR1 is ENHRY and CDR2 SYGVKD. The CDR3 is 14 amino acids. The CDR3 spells CAIRGTARTETQYF. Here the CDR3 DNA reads TGTGCCATCAGGGGGACTGCACGGACAGAGACCCAGTACTTC.

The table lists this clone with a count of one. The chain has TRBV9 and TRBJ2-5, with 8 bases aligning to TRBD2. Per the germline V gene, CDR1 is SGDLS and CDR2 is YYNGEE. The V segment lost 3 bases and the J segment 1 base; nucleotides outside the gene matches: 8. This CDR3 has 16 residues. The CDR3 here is CASSGISGVGQETQYF. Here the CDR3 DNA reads TGTGCCAGCAGCGGAATTAGCGGGGTTGGCCAAGAGACCCAGTACTTC.

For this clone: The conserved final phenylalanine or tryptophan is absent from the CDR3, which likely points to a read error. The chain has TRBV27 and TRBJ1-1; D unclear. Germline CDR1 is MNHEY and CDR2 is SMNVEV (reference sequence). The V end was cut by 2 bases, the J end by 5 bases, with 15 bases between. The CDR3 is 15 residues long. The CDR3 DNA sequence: TGTGCCAGCAGTTTAAGGTACAGTGGAGGGACTGAAGCTTTCATT. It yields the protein CASSLRYSGGTEAFI.

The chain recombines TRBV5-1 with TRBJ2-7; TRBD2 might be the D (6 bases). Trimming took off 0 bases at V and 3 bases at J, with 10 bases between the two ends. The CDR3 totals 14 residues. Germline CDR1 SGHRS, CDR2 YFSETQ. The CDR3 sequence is CASSLEGLFYEQYF. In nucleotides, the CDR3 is TGCGCCAGCAGCTTGGAGGGACTTTTCTACGAGCAGTACTTC.

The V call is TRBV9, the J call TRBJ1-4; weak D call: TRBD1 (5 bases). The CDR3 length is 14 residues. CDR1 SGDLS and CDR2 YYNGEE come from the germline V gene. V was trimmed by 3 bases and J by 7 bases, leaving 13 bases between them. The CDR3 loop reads CASSEGEGLEKLFF. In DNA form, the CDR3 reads TGTGCCAGCAGCGAAGGGGAAGGGCTTGAAAAACTGTTTTTT.

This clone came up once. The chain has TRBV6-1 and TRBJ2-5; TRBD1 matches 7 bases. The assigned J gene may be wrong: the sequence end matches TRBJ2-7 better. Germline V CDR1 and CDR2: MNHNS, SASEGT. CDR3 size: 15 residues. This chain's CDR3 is CASASGTASSYEQYF. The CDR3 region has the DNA TGTGCCAGCGCTTCCGGGACAGCCAGCTCCTACGAGCAGTACTTC.

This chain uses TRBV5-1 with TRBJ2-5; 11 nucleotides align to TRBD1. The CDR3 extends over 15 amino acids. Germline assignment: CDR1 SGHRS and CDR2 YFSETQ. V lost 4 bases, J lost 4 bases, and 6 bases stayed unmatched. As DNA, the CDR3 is TGCGCCAGCAGCCCCCGGACAGGGGGCGTAGAGACCCAGTACTTC. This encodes CASSPRTGGVETQYF.

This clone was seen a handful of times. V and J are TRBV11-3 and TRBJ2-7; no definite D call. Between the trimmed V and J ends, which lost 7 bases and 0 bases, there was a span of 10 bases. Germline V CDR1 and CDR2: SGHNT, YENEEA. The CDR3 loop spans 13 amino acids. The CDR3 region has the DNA TGTGCCAGCACCATCAGGAACTCCTACGAGCAGTACTTC. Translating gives CASTIRNSYEQYF.

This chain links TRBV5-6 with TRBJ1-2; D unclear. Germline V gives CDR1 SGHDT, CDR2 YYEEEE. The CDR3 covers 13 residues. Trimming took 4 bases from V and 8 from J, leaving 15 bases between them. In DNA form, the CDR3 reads TGTGCCAGCAGCGCCCAAGCCCTCGGGGGCTACACCTTC. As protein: CASSAQALGGYTF.

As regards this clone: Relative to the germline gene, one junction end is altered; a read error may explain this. CDR3 DNA sequence: TGTGCCAGCACTGAACGTAGCGGGAGGGCCCATGAGCAGTTCTTC. It yields the protein CASTERSGRAHEQFF. The V gene is TRBV6-1, the J gene TRBJ2-1; TRBD2 aligns across 11 bases. Germline loops: CDR1 MNHNS, CDR2 SASEGT. This CDR3 has 15 amino acids.

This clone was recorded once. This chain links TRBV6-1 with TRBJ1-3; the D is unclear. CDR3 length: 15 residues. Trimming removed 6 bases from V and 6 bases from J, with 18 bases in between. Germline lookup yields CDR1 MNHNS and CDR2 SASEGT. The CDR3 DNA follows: TGTGCCAGCAGCCGGTCGGAGGGCGGAGAAAACACCATATATTTT. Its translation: CASSRSEGGENTIYF.

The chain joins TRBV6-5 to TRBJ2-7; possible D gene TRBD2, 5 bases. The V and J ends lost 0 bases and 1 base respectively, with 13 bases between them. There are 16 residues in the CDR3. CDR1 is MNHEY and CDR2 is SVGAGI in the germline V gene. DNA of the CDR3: TGTGCCAGCAGTTACTCGCCGCCAGCGGAGTCCTACGAGCAGTACTTC. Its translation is CASSYSPPAESYEQYF.

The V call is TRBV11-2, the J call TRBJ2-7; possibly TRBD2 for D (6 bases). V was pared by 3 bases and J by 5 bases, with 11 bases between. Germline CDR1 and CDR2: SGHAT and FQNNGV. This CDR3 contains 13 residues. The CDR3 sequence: CASSLGGVDEQYF. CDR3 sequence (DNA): TGTGCCAGCAGCTTGGGGGGAGTGGACGAGCAGTACTTC.

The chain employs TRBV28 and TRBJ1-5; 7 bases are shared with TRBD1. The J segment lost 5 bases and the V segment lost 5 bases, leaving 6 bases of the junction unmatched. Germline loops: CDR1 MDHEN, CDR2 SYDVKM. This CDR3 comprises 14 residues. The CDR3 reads CASSPGQGDQPQHF. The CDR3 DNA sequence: TGTGCCAGCAGTCCTGGGCAGGGGGATCAGCCCCAGCATTTT.